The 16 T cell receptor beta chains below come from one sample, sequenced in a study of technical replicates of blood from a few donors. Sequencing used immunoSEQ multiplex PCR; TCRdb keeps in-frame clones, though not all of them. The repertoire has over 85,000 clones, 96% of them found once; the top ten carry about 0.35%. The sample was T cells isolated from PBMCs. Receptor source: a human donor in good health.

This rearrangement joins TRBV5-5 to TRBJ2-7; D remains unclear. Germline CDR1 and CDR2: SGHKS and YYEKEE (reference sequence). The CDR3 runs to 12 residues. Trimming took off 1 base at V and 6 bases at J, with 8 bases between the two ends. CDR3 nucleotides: TGTGCCAGCAGCTTGTACAGCTCCGAGCAGTACTTC. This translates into CASSLYSSEQYF.

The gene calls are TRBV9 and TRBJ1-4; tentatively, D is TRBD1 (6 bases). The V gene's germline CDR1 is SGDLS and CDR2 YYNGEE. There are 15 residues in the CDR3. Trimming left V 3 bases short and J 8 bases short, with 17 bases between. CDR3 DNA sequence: TGTGCCAGCAGCGCAACCGGGACACTGGGGGAAAAACTGTTTTTT. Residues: CASSATGTLGEKLFF. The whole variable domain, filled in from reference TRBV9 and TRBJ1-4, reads DSGVTQTPKHLITATGQRVTLRCSPRSGDLSVYWYQQSLDQGLQFLIQYYNGEERAKGNILERFSAQQFPDLHSELNLSSLELGDSALYFCASSATGTLGEKLFFGSGTQLSVL.

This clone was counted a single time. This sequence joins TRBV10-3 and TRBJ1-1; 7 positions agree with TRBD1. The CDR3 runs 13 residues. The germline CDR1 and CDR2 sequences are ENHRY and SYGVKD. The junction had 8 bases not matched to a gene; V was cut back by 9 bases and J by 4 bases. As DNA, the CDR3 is TGTGCCATAGAGGGGGCTAGGGGCACTGAAGCTTTCTTT. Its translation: CAIEGARGTEAFF.

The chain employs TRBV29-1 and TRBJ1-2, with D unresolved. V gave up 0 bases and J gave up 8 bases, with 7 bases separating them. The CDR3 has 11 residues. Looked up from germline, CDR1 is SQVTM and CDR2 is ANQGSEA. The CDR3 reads CSVEDRGGYTF. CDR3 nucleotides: TGCAGCGTTGAAGATAGAGGGGGCTACACCTTC. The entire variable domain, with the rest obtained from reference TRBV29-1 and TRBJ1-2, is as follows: SAVISQKPSRDICQRGTSLTIQCQVDSQVTMMFWYRQQPGQSLTLIATANQGSEATYESGFVIDKFPISRPNLTFSTLTVSNMSPEDSSIYLCSVEDRGGYTFGSGTRLTVV.

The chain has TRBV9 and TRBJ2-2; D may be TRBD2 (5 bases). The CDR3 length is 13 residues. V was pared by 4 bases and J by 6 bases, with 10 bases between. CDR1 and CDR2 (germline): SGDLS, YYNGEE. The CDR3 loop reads CASSMRESGELFF. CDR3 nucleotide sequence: TGTGCCAGCAGCATGAGGGAATCCGGGGAGCTGTTTTTT.

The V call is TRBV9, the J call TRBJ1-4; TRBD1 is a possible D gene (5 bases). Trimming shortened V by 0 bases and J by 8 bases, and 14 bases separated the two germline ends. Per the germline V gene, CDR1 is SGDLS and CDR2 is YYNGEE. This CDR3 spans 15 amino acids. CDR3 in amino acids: CASSVAGVIGEKLFF. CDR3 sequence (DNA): TGTGCCAGCAGCGTAGCGGGGGTGATAGGAGAAAAACTGTTTTTT.

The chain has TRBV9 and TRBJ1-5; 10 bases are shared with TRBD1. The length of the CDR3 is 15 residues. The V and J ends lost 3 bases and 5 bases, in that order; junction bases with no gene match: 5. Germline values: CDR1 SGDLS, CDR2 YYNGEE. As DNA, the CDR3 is TGTGCCAGCAGCGAGACAGGGGGCATGCATCAGCCCCAGCATTTT. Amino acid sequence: CASSETGGMHQPQHF. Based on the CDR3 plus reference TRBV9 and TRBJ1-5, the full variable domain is DSGVTQTPKHLITATGQRVTLRCSPRSGDLSVYWYQQSLDQGLQFLIQYYNGEERAKGNILERFSAQQFPDLHSELNLSSLELGDSALYFCASSETGGMHQPQHFGDGTRLSIL.

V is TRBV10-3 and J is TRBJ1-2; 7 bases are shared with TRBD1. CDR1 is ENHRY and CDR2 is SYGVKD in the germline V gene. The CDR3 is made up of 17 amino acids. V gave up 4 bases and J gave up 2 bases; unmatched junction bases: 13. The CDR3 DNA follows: TGTGCCATCAGTGGTCCGGGACAGACTCTTATCAACTATGGCTACACCTTC. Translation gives CAISGPGQTLINYGYTF.

The CDR3 loop is CASSFWTGRGEETQYF. In nucleotides, the CDR3 is TGTGCCAGCAGCTTTTGGACAGGTCGCGGGGAAGAGACCCAGTACTTC. V gene TRBV7-2 combines with J gene TRBJ2-5; D is perhaps TRBD1 (7 bases). The CDR3 extends over 16 amino acids. Germline lookup yields CDR1 SGHTA and CDR2 FQGNSA. V dropped 3 bases and J dropped 3 bases, with 17 bases sitting between them. Full variable domain (remainder filled in from reference TRBV7-2 and TRBJ2-5): GAGVSQSPSNKVTEKGKDVELRCDPISGHTALYWYRQSLGQGLEFLIYFQGNSAPDKSGLPSDRFSAERTGGSVSTLTIQRTQQEDSAVYLCASSFWTGRGEETQYFGPGTRLLVL.

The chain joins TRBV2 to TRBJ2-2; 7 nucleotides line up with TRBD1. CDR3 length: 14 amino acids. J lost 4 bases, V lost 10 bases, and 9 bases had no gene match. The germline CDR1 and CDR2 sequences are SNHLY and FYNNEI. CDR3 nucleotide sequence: TGTGCCACCACCCAACAGGGGACCACCGGGGAGCTGTTTTTT. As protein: CATTQQGTTGELFF.

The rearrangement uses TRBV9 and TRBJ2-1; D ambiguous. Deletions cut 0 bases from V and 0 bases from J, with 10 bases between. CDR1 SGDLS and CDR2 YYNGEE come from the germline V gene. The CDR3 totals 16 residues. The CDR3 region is CASSVESEYSYNEQFF. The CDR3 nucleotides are TGTGCCAGCAGCGTAGAGTCGGAGTACTCCTACAATGAGCAGTTCTTC.

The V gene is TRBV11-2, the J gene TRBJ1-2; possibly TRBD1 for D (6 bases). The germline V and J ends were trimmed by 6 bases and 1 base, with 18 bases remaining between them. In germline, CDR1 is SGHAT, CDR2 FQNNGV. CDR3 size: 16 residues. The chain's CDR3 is CASSSPKTGINYGYTF. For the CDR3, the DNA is TGTGCCAGCAGTTCTCCTAAGACAGGCATTAACTATGGCTACACCTTC. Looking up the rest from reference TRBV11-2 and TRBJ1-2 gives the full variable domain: EAGVAQSPRYKIIEKRQSVAFWCNPISGHATLYWYQQILGQGPKLLIQFQNNGVVDDSQLPKDRFSAERLKGVDSTLKIQPAKLEDSAVYLCASSSPKTGINYGYTFGSGTRLTVV.

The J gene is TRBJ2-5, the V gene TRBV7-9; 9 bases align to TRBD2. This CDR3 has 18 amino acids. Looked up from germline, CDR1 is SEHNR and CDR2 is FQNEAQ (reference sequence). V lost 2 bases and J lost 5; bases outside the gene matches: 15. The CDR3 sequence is CASSLTSGLRNGGETQYF. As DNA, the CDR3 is TGTGCCAGCAGCTTAACTAGCGGGCTCCGAAACGGAGGTGAGACCCAGTACTTC.

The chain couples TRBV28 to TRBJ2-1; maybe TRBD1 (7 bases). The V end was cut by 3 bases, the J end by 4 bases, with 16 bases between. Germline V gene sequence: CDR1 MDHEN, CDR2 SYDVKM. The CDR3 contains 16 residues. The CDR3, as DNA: TGTGCCAGCAGTTTTGCGGGCAGGGGGGCGTACAATGAGCAGTTCTTC. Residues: CASSFAGRGAYNEQFF. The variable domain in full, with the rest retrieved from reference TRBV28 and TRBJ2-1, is DVKVTQSSRYLVKRTGEKVFLECVQDMDHENMFWYRQDPGLGLRLIYFSYDVKMKEKGDIPEGYSVSREKKERFSLILESASTNQTSMYLCASSFAGRGAYNEQFFGPGTRLTVL.

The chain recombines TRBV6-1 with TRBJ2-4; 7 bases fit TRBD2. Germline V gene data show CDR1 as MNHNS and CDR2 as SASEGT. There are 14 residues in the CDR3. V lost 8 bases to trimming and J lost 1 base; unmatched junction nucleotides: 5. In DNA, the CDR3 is TGTGCCAGCGGGGGGGGTTGGGCCAAAAACATTCAGTACTTC. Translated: CASGGGWAKNIQYF.

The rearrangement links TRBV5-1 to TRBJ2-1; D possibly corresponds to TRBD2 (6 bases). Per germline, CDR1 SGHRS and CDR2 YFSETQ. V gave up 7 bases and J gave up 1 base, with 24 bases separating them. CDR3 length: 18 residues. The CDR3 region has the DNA TGCGCCAGCGGACTCCCCGGGTCTAGCGCCGGTTCCTACAATGAGCAGTTCTTC. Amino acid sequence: CASGLPGSSAGSYNEQFF.